The sequence of this T cell receptor (beta chain) was determined in a study of T cells in Graves' hyperthyroidism and ophthalmopathy. This clonotype was seen a few times. Its specificity is unknown. The V and J ends lost 7 bases and 1 base respectively, with 16 bases between them. There are 15 residues in the CDR3. Germline CDR1 is MNHEY and CDR2 is SMNVEV (reference sequence). PBMCs came from more than 9.5 ml fresh peripheral blood. Study-level findings and limits: A 13 V-J model separated ophthalmopathy from stable hyperthyroidism.

TCR beta CDR3 region amplification was performed from RNA transcripts. The study used the HTBI primer set for a first-round RT-PCR of the TCR CDR3. From the multiplex PCR reads, TCRdb called clonotypes with MiXCR, one entry per CDR3 protein. The sample contains more than 150,000 distinct CDR3 sequences, more than 15% of which appear only once. The rearrangement uses TRBV27 and TRBJ1-2; weak D call: TRBD1 (5 bases). The TCR comes from a woman in her 50s with Graves' hyperthyroidism. Sequenced sample: blood. The CDR3 loop is CASTFLTVFNYGYTF. DNA of the CDR3: TGTGCCAGCACCTTCCTGACAGTCTTTAACTATGGCTACACCTTC.